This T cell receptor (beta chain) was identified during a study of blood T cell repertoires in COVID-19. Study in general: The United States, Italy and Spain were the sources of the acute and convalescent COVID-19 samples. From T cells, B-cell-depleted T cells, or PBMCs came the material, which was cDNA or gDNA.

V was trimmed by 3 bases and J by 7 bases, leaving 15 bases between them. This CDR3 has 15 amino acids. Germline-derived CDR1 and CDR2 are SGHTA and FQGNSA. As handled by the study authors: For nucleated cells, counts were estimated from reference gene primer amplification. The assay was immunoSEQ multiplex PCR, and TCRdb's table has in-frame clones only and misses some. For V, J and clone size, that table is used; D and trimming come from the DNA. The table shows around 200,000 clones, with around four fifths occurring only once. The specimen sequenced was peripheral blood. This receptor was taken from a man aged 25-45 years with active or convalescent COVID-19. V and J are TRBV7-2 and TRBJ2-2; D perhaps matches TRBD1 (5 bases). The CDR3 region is CASSFSYGQGGELFF. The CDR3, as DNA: TGTGCCAGCAGCTTTTCCTACGGGCAGGGCGGGGAGCTGTTTTTT.